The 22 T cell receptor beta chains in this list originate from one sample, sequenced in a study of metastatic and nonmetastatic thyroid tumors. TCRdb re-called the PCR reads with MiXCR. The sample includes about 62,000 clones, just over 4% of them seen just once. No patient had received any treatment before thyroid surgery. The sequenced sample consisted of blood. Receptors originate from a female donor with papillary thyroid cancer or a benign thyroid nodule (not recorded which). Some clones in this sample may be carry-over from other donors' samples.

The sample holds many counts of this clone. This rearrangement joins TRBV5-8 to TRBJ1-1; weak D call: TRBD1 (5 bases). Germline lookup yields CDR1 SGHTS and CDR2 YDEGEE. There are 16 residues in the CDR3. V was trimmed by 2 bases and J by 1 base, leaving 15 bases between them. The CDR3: CASSFFTGTQNTEAFF. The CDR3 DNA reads TGTGCCAGCAGCTTCTTTACCGGGACCCAGAACACTGAAGCTTTCTTT.

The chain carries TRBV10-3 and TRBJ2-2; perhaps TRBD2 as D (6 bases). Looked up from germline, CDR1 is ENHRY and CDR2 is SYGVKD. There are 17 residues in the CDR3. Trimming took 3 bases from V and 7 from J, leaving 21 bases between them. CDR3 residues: CAISDVKAGGYGGELFF. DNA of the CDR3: TGTGCCATCAGTGACGTTAAAGCGGGCGGTTATGGCGGGGAGCTGTTTTTT.

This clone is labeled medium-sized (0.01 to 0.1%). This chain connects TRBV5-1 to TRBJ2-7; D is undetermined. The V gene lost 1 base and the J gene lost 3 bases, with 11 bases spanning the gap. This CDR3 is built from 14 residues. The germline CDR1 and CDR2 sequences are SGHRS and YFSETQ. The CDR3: CASSLFGFGYEQYF. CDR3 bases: TGCGCCAGCAGCTTGTTTGGCTTCGGCTACGAGCAGTACTTC.

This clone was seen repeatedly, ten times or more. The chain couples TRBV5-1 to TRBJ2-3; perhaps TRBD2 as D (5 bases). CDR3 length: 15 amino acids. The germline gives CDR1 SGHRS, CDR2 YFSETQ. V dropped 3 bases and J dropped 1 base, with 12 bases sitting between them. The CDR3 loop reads CASSSGNSGTDTQYF. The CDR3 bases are TGCGCCAGCAGCTCCGGGAACAGTGGCACAGATACGCAGTATTTT.

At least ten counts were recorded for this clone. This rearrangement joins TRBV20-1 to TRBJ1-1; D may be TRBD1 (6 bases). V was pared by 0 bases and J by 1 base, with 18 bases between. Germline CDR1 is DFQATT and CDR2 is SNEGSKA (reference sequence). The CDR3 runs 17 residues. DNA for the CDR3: TGCAGTGCTAGAGATCTTATTTGGGTCAGGGGGAACACTGAAGCTTTCTTT. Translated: CSARDLIWVRGNTEAFF.

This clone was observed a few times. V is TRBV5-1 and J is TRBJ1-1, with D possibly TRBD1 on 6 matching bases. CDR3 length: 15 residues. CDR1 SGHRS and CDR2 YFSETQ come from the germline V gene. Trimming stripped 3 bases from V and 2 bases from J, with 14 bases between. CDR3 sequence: CASSSKGGPNTEAFF. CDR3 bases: TGCGCCAGCAGCTCAAAGGGGGGGCCAAACACTGAAGCTTTCTTT.

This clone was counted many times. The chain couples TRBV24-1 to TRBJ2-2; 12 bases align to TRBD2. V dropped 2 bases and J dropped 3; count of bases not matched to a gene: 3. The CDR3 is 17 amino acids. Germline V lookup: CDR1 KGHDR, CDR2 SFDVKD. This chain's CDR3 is CATSDSLAGGHTGELFF. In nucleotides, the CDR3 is TGTGCCACCAGTGATTCGCTAGCGGGAGGGCACACCGGGGAGCTGTTTTTT.

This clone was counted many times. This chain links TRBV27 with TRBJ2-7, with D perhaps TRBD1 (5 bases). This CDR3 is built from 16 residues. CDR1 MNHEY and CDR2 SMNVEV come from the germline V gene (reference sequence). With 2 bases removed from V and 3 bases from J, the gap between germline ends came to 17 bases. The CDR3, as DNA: TGTGCCAGCAGTTTACAGGGTACGGGTCTCAACTACGAGCAGTACTTC. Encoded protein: CASSLQGTGLNYEQYF.

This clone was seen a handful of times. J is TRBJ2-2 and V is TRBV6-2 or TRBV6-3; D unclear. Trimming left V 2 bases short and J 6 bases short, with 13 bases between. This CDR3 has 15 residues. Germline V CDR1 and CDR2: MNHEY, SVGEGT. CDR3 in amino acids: CASSYMSVGAGELFF. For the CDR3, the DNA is TGTGCCAGCAGTTACATGTCGGTAGGAGCCGGGGAGCTGTTTTTT.

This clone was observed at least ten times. In nucleotides, the CDR3 is TGTGCCAGCAGCCGCAGAGGCAGATCATCAGTCTACGAGCAGTACTTC. Its translation is CASSRRGRSSVYEQYF. V and J are TRBV7-9 and TRBJ2-7; D gene ambiguous. CDR3 length: 16 amino acids. The V gene's germline CDR1 is SEHNR and CDR2 FQNEAQ (reference sequence). V was clipped by 5 bases and J by 3 bases, with 20 bases between them.

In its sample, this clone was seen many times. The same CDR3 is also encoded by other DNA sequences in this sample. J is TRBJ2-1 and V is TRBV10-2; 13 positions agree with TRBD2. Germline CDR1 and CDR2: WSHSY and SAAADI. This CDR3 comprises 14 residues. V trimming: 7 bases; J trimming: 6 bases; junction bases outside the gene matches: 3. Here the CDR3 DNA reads TGCGCCAGCACTGGGACTAGCGGGATCAATGAGCAGTTCTTC. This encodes CASTGTSGINEQFF.

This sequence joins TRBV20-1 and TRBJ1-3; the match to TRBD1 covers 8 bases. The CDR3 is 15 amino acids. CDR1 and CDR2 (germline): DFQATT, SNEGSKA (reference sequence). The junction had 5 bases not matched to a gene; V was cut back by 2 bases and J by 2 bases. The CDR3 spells CSARPRDRTGNTIYF. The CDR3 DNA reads TGCAGTGCTAGACCCCGGGACAGGACTGGAAACACCATATATTTT.

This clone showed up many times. The CDR3 DNA reads TGCGCCAGCAGCCAAACAGGGAGTTTAAATAATTCACCCCTCCACTTT. Protein: CASSQTGSLNNSPLHF. The chain joins TRBV4-1 to TRBJ1-6; tentatively, D is TRBD1 (6 bases). This CDR3 has 16 amino acids. V lost 2 bases and J lost 5, with 13 bases in between. The germline CDR1 and CDR2 sequences are MGHRA and YSYEKL.

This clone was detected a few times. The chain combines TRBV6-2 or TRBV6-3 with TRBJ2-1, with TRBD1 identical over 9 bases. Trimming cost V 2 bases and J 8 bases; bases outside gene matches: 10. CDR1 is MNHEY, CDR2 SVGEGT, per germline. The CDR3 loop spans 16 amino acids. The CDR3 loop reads CASSYIGEDRGDEQFF. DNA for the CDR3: TGTGCCAGCAGTTACATCGGAGAGGACAGGGGCGATGAGCAGTTCTTC.

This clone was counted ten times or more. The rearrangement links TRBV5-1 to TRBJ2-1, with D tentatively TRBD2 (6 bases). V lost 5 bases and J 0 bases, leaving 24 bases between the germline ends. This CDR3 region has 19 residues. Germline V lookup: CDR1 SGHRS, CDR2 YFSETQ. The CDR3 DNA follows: TGCGCCAGCAGGAGGAGGGATCTAACCCAAACGAGCTCCTACAATGAGCAGTTCTTC. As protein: CASRRRDLTQTSSYNEQFF. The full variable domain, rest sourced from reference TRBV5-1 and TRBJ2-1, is KAGVTQTPRYLIKTRGQQVTLSCSPISGHRSVSWYQQTPGQGLQFLFEYFSETQRNKGNFPGRFSGRQFSNSRSEMNVSTLELGDSALYLCASRRRDLTQTSSYNEQFFGPGTRLTVL.

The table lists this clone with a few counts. The CDR3 DNA reads TGTGCCAGCACCGATGGCGGGACGCAGTATTTT. It encodes CASTDGGTQYF. This chain connects TRBV7-9 to TRBJ2-3; tentative D call: TRBD2 (5 bases). Germline-derived CDR1 and CDR2 are SEHNR and FQNEAQ (reference sequence). Trimming removed 7 bases from V and 9 bases from J, with 11 bases in between. This CDR3 has 11 residues.

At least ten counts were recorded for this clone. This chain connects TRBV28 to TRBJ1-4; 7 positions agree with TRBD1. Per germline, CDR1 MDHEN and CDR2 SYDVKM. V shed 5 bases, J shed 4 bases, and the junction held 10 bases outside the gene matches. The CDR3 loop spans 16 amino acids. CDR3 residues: CASSLQTGTLNEKLFF. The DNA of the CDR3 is TGTGCCAGCAGTCTCCAGACAGGGACCCTTAATGAAAAACTGTTTTTT.

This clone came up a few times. The CDR3 DNA sequence: TGTGCCAGTAAACGAGGGGCGCTGGACCTAGGGGAGCTGTTTTTT. Its protein product is CASKRGALDLGELFF. V usage is TRBV3-1 and J usage is TRBJ2-2; perhaps D is TRBD1 or TRBD2 (5 bases each). V shed 9 bases and J shed 8 bases, with 22 bases lying between them. CDR1 and CDR2 (germline): LGHDT, YNNKEL (reference sequence). CDR3 length: 15 residues.

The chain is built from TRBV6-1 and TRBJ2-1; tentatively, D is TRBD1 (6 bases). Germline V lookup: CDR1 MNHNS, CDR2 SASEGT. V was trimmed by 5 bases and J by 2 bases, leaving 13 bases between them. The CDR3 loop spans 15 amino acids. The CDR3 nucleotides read TGTGCCAGCAGTCCACAGGGATCAGCCTACAATGAGCAGTTCTTC. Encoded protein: CASSPQGSAYNEQFF.

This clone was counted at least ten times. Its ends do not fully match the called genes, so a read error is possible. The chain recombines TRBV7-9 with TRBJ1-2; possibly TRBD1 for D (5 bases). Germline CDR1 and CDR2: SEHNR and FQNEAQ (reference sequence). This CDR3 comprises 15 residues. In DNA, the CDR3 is TGTGCCAGCACCAATTCCGGGACCTCTAAATATGGCTACACCTTC. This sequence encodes CASTNSGTSKYGYTF. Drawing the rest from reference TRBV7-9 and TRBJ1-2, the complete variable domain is DTGVSQNPRHKITKRGQNVTFRCDPISEHNRLYWYRQTLGQGPEFLTYFQNEAQLEKSRLLSDRFSAERPKGSFSTLEIQRTEQGDSAMYLCASTNSGTSKYGYTFGSGTRLTVV.

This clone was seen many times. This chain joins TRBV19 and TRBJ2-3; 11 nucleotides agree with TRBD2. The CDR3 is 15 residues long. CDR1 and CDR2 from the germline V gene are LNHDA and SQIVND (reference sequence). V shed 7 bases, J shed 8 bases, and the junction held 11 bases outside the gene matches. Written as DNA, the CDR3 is TGTGCCAGTAAGCCGGAGGGACTAGCGGCCGCTACGCAGTATTTT. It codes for CASKPEGLAAATQYF.

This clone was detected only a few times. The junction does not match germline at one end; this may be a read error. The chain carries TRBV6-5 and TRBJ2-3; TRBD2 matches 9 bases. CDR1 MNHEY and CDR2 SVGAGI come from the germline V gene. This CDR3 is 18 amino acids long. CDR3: CASSYGTSRRAGTDTQYF. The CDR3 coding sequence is TGTGCCAGTAGTTACGGGACTAGCCGGAGGGCTGGCACAGATACGCAGTATTTT.